This T cell receptor (beta chain) was observed in a study of neurological immune-mediated disorders. TCRdb analysed the 5' RACE reads with MiXCR anew, one entry per CDR3 protein. The sample includes 70,000 to 95,000 distinct CDR3 sequences, 13% to 15% seen only once; the top ten take 6.5% to 8%. V dropped 2 bases and J dropped 10 bases, with 15 bases sitting between them. The CDR3 consists of 14 residues. Germline CDR1 WSHSY, CDR2 SAAADI. This clonotype occurred a few times. The chain links TRBV10-2 to TRBJ2-1; possibly TRBD1 for D (5 bases). Sequenced material: PBMCs. This clonotype was sampled from a woman in her fifties or sixties in good health. The CDR3 nucleotides are TGCGCCAGCAGTGAGGCCCTTACCTACAGGGAGCAGTTCTTC. Its translation is CASSEALTYREQFF.